A selection of T cell receptor beta chains follows, all from one sample in a study of cytomegalovirus exposure and HLA in healthy donors. Libraries were prepared by immunoSEQ multiplex PCR; TCRdb keeps only in-frame clonotypes and omits some of them. The sample carries roughly 150,000 clones, 64% recorded once. The sequenced sample consisted of PBMCs. The receptors derive from a woman aged 25 to 39 in good health and CMV-seropositive. Each CDR3 is given with its conserved first and last residue. A D gene is named only where the DNA matches it firmly. Size tells how often a clone was seen (once, few, many) or the class of an expanded clone, and some rows leave it out.

TRBJ2-3 . . TRBV27 CASSPTRSPQYF TGTGCCAGCAGCCCTACTAGATCACCGCAGTATTTT
TRBJ1-5 . . TRBV7-9 CASWGDQPQHF TGTGCCAGCTGGGGAGATCAGCCCCAGCATTTT
TRBJ1-5 . . TRBV19 CASSIPGKNQPQHF TGTGCCAGTAGTATACCAGGGAAGAATCAGCCCCAGCATTTT
TRBJ2-2 . few TRBV18 CASSPPSQGGGAGELFF TGTGCCAGCTCACCACCGTCCCAGGGAGGAGGGGCCGGGGAGCTGTTTTTT
TRBJ2-1 . . TRBV21-1 CASSKEGTSGSNNEQFF TGTGCCAGCAGCAAAGAAGGGACTAGCGGGAGTAATAATGAGCAGTTCTTC
TRBJ2-1 . . TRBV9 CASSVGGGSADEQFF TGTGCCAGCAGCGTCGGCGGGGGCTCGGCCGATGAGCAGTTCTTC
TRBJ1-6 . few TRBV18 CASSPPVGDSPLHF TGTGCCAGCTCACCACCAGTCGGGGATTCACCCCTCCACTTT
TRBJ1-5 TRBD1 . TRBV19 CASTFTTRDRGLNSNQPQHF TGTGCCAGTACGTTTACAACGCGGGACAGGGGGCTCAATAGCAATCAGCCCCAGCATTTT
TRBJ2-3 TRBD2 few TRBV10-3 CAISLSGRERNTQYF TGTGCCATCAGTCTAAGCGGGAGGGAACGAAATACGCAGTATTTT
TRBJ2-5 . few TRBV5-4 CASSLSGNFQETQYF TGTGCCAGCAGCTTGTCAGGGAACTTTCAAGAGACTCAGTACTTC
TRBJ2-7 . few TRBV6-1 CASSEAPGGSYEQYF TGTGCCAGCAGTGAAGCTCCCGGAGGCTCCTACGAGCAGTACTTC
TRBJ1-2 . . TRBV9 CASSEGLYGYTF TGTGCCAGCAGCGAGGGACTGTATGGCTACACCTTC
TRBJ2-7 TRBD2 . TRBV6-6 CASSYLGLAGGEQYF TGTGCCAGCAGTTACCTCGGACTAGCGGGGGGCGAGCAGTACTTC
TRBJ1-4 TRBD1 . TRBV4-2 CASSQTGGFEKLFF TGTGCCAGCAGCCAGACAGGGGGCTTTGAAAAACTGTTTTTT
TRBJ2-7 TRBD1 . TRBV28 CASSSIGGTGGVRPYEQYF TGTGCCAGCAGTTCTATTGGTGGGACAGGGGGCGTGAGGCCCTACGAGCAGTACTTC
TRBJ2-7 . . TRBV6-1 CASSEGGGGFYEQYF TGTGCCAGCAGTGAAGGGGGAGGTGGCTTCTACGAGCAGTACTTC
TRBJ2-7 . . TRBV30 CAWARDPQAYEQYF TGTGCCTGGGCCCGGGATCCTCAGGCCTACGAGCAGTACTTC
TRBJ2-7 TRBD2 . TRBV28 CASRAGGLGTTEQYF TGTGCCAGCAGGGCCGGAGGCCTTGGGACTACCGAGCAGTACTTC
TRBJ1-3 TRBD1 . TRBV30 CARQGSGNTIYF TGTGCCCGACAGGGGTCTGGAAACACCATATATTTT
TRBJ2-2 . . TRBV27 CASRPLGQIDPDTGELFF TGTGCCAGCAGACCCCTGGGGCAGATCGATCCGGACACCGGGGAGCTGTTTTTT
TRBJ1-4 . . TRBV28 CASRQAGEKLFF TGTGCCAGTAGACAGGCGGGTGAAAAACTGTTTTTT
TRBJ2-7 TRBD1 few TRBV5-6 CASSFRRDRGRRVGYEQYF TGTGCCAGCAGCTTTCGGCGGGACAGGGGGCGCAGAGTCGGCTACGAGCAGTACTTC
TRBJ2-1 TRBD2 few TRBV11-2 CASHPSGSNEQFF TGTGCCAGCCACCCTAGCGGGAGTAATGAGCAGTTCTTC
TRBJ1-1 TRBD1 . TRBV28 CASSLDRAGNTEAFF TGTGCCAGCAGTCTCGACAGGGCGGGGAACACTGAAGCTTTCTTT
TRBJ2-7 . . TRBV27 CASSLDYRDYEQYF TGTGCCAGCAGTTTAGATTACAGGGACTACGAGCAGTACTTC
TRBJ1-1 . . TRBV19 CASSLRGNTEAFF TGTGCCAGTAGTCTCCGGGGGAACACTGAAGCTTTCTTT
TRBJ2-1 . . TRBV7-2 CASRQVKQFF TGTGCCAGCAGACAAGTTAAGCAGTTCTTC
TRBJ1-2 . few TRBV5-4 CASSSSLNRVEGGYTF TGTGCCAGCAGCTCCTCCTTGAACAGGGTCGAGGGTGGCTACACCTTC
TRBJ1-6 TRBD1 . TRBV5-4 CASSLSDRDSPLHF TGTGCCAGCAGCTTGTCGGACAGGGATTCACCCCTCCACTTT
TRBJ1-5 . . TRBV7-2 CASSPAGQVRWPQHF TGTGCCAGCAGCCCCGCTGGGCAGGTAAGATGGCCCCAGCATTTT
TRBJ1-2 . . TRBV21-1 CASSGQARSDYGYTF TGTGCCAGCAGCGGACAGGCACGGAGCGACTATGGCTACACCTTC
TRBJ2-5 . few TRBV7-9 CASTQDTQETQYF TGTGCCAGCACCCAGGACACTCAAGAGACCCAGTACTTC
TRBJ1-2 TRBD1 . TRBV5-4 CASSRPLSNLGGDYGYTF TGTGCCAGCAGCCGACCCCTATCCAACTTAGGGGGCGACTATGGCTACACCTTC
TRBJ2-5 . . TRBV9 CASSPTTGSQETQYF TGTGCCAGCAGCCCAACGACAGGCAGCCAAGAGACCCAGTACTTC
TRBJ1-4 . . TRBV9 CASNLGRDDATNEKLFF TGTGCCAGCAACTTGGGGAGGGACGATGCAACTAATGAAAAACTGTTTTTT
TRBJ1-2 . . TRBV7-9 CASRDTGYSGYGYTF TGTGCCAGCAGAGACACAGGGTATAGTGGCTATGGCTACACCTTC
TRBJ2-3 TRBD2 . TRBV6-4 CASSELAGGSDTQYF TGTGCCAGCAGTGAACTAGCGGGAGGTTCAGATACGCAGTATTTT
TRBJ2-7 . . TRBV4-1 CASSQQAFDREAYEQYF TGCGCCAGCAGCCAACAAGCCTTCGACAGGGAGGCCTACGAGCAGTACTTC
TRBJ2-7 . few TRBV6-6 CASTQGGGPYEQYF TGTGCCAGCACCCAAGGCGGGGGCCCCTACGAGCAGTACTTC
TRBJ1-1 . . TRBV19 CASSRLGRGGTEAFF TGTGCCAGTAGCCGCCTGGGCAGGGGAGGGACTGAAGCTTTCTTT
TRBJ2-7 TRBD2 . TRBV4-1 CASSQVSSGGYEQYF TGCGCCAGCAGCCAAGTGTCTAGCGGGGGATACGAGCAGTACTTC
TRBJ1-5 . . TRBV5-6 CASSLGRGSNQPQHF TGTGCCAGCAGCTTGGGCAGGGGAAGCAATCAGCCCCAGCATTTT
TRBJ2-5 . . TRBV5-6 CASSLGGSGETQYF TGTGCCAGCAGCTTAGGTGGGTCGGGAGAGACCCAGTACTTC
TRBJ2-2 . . TRBV13 CASSLLRLVTGELFF TGTGCCAGCAGCTTATTGCGACTAGTAACCGGGGAGCTGTTTTTT
TRBJ1-2 TRBD1 . TRBV5-4 CASSLGGQTNYGYTF TGTGCCAGCAGCTTGGGGGGACAGACTAACTATGGCTACACCTTC
TRBJ1-6 . . TRBV5-1 CASSSGDGTLKPLHF TGCGCCAGCAGCTCGGGGGACGGGACCCTCAAGCCCCTCCACTTT
TRBJ2-7 . . TRBV7-3 CASSIGGSSYEQYF TGTGCCAGCAGCATCGGAGGGAGCTCCTACGAGCAGTACTTC
TRBJ1-5 . once TRBV27 CASSFSGHGDQPQHF TGTGCCAGCAGTTTTTCCGGACATGGGGATCAGCCCCAGCATTTT
TRBJ2-3 . . TRBV10-3 CAISEGQPSADTQYF TGTGCCATCAGTGAGGGCCAACCATCCGCAGATACGCAGTATTTT
TRBJ1-4 . few TRBV14 CASSQGLLGSEKLFF TGTGCCAGCAGCCAGGGACTCCTGGGGAGTGAAAAACTGTTTTTT
TRBJ2-5 . few TRBV5-1 CASSLTAQETQYF TGCGCCAGCAGCTTGACAGCCCAAGAGACCCAGTACTTC
TRBJ1-4 TRBD1 . TRBV5-1 CASSLVGDSNEKLFF TGCGCCAGCAGCTTGGTAGGGGACAGTAATGAAAAACTGTTTTTT
TRBJ2-5 . . TRBV6-6 CASSLRSGAQETQYF TGTGCCAGCAGTCTCCGTAGCGGAGCGCAAGAGACCCAGTACTTC
TRBJ2-7 . . TRBV11-3 CASSQSGEQYF TGTGCCAGCAGCCAATCGGGGGAGCAGTACTTC